What follows describes a single T cell receptor (beta chain). Its specificity is not known. This specimen belongs to a study of radiotherapy plus CTLA-4 blockade in lung cancer. Turning to the study itself: Of all patients, around 18% responded objectively and roughly 31% showed disease control. Study-level findings and limits: Tumor-derived TCR clones expanded in blood after radiotherapy plus ipilimumab.

The protocol was immunoSEQ multiplex PCR, while the TCRdb copy is restricted to in-frame clones and leaves out a portion. Among fewer than 45,000 clones listed, more than 70% were seen once. V was pared by 0 bases and J by 2 bases, with 11 bases between. This CDR3 contains 15 residues. CDR1 and CDR2 from the germline V gene are MNHNS and SASEGT. This rearrangement joins TRBV6-1 to TRBJ2-7; perhaps TRBD2 as D (6 bases). This TCR was recovered from a human donor with non-small cell lung cancer who had stable disease on radiotherapy plus ipilimumab. The specimen was peripheral blood, collected from a patient treated with radiotherapy plus ipilimumab. CDR3 sequence (DNA): TGTGCCAGCAGTGAAGCGGGACTTGGGACCTACGAGCAGTACTTC. Translating gives CASSEAGLGTYEQYF.